The clone carrying this T cell receptor (beta chain) was seen a few times. What it binds is unknown. Germline V gene sequence: CDR1 SGHTA, CDR2 FQGTGA. This CDR3 contains 15 residues. The V end lost 3 bases, the J end lost 1 base, and 9 bases lay between the germline ends. Whole-study results and caveats: Tumor memory CD4+ T cell TCR gene usage was found to cluster with blood and lymph node memory CD4+ cells and with lymph node naive CD4+ cells. Tumor Treg TCRs overlapped most with tumor naive CD4+ cells.

TCRdb itself ran the 5' RACE reads through MiXCR, one entry per CDR3 protein. The data hold 50,000 to 65,000 distinct CDR3 sequences, with under 25% observed a single time. The sorted Tregs were CD4+CD25+CD127-/low cells. The source of this sequence is a female donor with breast cancer. V is TRBV7-3 and J is TRBJ2-2; no clear D gene. The sample was tumor-infiltrating Tregs sorted from the breast tumor. The CDR3 nucleotides are TGTGCCAGCAGCTTTGTCGCAGGGAACACCGGGGAGCTGTTTTTT. Protein sequence: CASSFVAGNTGELFF.